This T cell receptor beta chain was sequenced during a study of blood T cell repertoires in COVID-19. Clones were sequenced by immunoSEQ multiplex PCR, and TCRdb holds only the in-frame ones, with some missing. The profile covers some 160,000 clones, with around 87% appearing a single time and 10% taken by the ten largest. The CDR3 sequence is 16 residues long. Germline CDR1 reads SNHLY; CDR2 reads FYNNEI. V lost 0 bases, J lost 3 bases, and 2 bases stayed unmatched. The source material was peripheral blood. The chain joins TRBV2 to TRBJ1-4; 9 nucleotides align to TRBD1. The clonotype was recovered from a woman between 65 and 79 years old with COVID-19, enrolled during active disease. CDR3 protein: CASSEAQGAANEKLFF. CDR3 coding DNA: TGTGCCAGCAGTGAAGCACAGGGGGCGGCTAATGAAAAACTGTTTTTT.